Listed below are T cell receptor beta chains from one sample, sequenced in a study of control samples from healthy donors and cancer patients. Generated by immunoSEQ multiplex PCR, the TCRdb table keeps only in-frame clones and is missing some. This sample has approximately 87,000 clones, with 90% to 95% found just once. The sequenced material came from PBMCs. The receptors come from a woman in her thirties or forties with lung cancer. CDR3s include the opening cysteine and the closing phenylalanine or tryptophan.

j_call | v_call | cdr3_aa
TRBJ1-5 | TRBV11-2 | CASSFNVGNQPQHF
TRBJ2-1 | TRBV7-8 | CASSLGLSGGYYNEQFF
TRBJ1-2 | TRBV3-1/TRBV3-2 | CASSQDRPLNYGYTF
TRBJ2-7 | TRBV6-1 | CASSERLFEFYEQYF
TRBJ1-6 | TRBV18 | CASSPIPNSPLHF
TRBJ2-1 | TRBV19 | CASQSSGPYNEQFF
TRBJ2-3 | TRBV7-6 | CASSFFSSDTQYF
TRBJ2-7 | TRBV19 | CASSAGQGPDEQYF
TRBJ2-1 | TRBV13 | CASSLGASYNEQFF
TRBJ2-7 | TRBV18 | CASSVSQVEQYF
TRBJ1-2 | TRBV5-8 | CASSLVTGNYGYTF
TRBJ1-4 | TRBV4-1 | CASSQVVVLEKLFF